The source of this TCR beta chain is a study of T cells in Graves' hyperthyroidism and ophthalmopathy (dated by TCRdb to about 2019). Background on the whole study: Peripheral blood samples were taken at initial diagnosis, before any treatment was given. TCR V-J signatures able to tell the groups apart were searched for in a discovery cohort of some 97 patients, of whom 40 to 45 had Graves' ophthalmopathy and about 55 had stable Graves' hyperthyroidism. An independent validation cohort of some 18 hyperthyroidism patients and 15 or so patients who later progressed to ophthalmopathy tested prospective prediction of ophthalmopathy. For training and testing, the 95 to 100 patients in the discovery cohort were randomly divided in a 7:3 ratio. The study also compared thyroid tissue and blood T-cell repertoires from several Graves' hyperthyroidism patients. Following sampling, methimazole starting at 30 mg daily was given to hyperthyroidism patients, and high-dose intravenous methylprednisolone was given to ophthalmopathy patients. According to the paper, TCR Vbeta CDR3 sequencing was carried out on 120 to 150 peripheral blood samples, which came from around 43 ophthalmopathy, about 75 hyperthyroidism and approximately 17 progressor patients.

The TCR beta CDR3 regions were amplified from RNA transcripts. The first round of RT-PCR for the TCR CDR3 was performed with the HTBI primer set and the Qiagen OneStep RT-PCR kit. The libraries were constructed in a second round of multiplex PCR and then size-selected and purified. The libraries were sequenced on an Illumina HiSeq2000 using paired-end 100 bp reads. Under the source paper's analysis protocol: SOAPnuke was used to process the raw data, removing reads that contained adapters or uncalled bases, had a mean Phred below 15, or lacked an exact match to the constant primer or identifier. COPE v1.2.5 was used to merge high-quality paired reads, and clonotypes were defined as unique nucleotide sequences. Clonotypes were aligned to IMGT TRBV, TRBD and TRBJ reference segments using MiTCR v1.1. Only V-J combinations with frequency above 0.0001, covering 99% to 99.2% of repertoires, were analysed. A TCS score was defined as the ratio of F50 (clonal expansion) to E x V (chaos), with BLOSUM62-based TCRdist applied between CDR3 peptides within each V-J. Welch's t-statistics and random forest reduced 514 V-J features to about 12, which were used in a naive Bayes classifier (R e1071). Clones were called with MiXCR by TCRdb after fastp trimmed the public reads at Q25, and only in-frame beta chains were retained. Duplicate CDR3 protein sequences are folded into a single record with the most common DNA and genes. These V and J calls rely on TCRdb rather than the paper's analysis. The sample table lists 500,000 to 650,000 distinct CDR3 sequences, 20% of them with a count of one. The ten largest clones represent around 50% of the sample.

CDR1 and CDR2 are read off the germline V gene as SGHRS and YFSETQ. V is cut back by 5 bases and J by 5 bases, with 10 bases in the junction unmatched. Its CDR3 holds 16 amino acids, cysteine through phenylalanine. Just the 48-base CDR3 DNA is kept, in frame starting at base 1. In the ophthalmopathy patients, disease was moderately to severely active, with a Clinical Activity Score of 3 or more, a NOSPECS grade of 4 or more, and a duration of less than 3 months. The study excluded patients with uncontrolled infections, other autoimmune diseases, pregnancy or lactation. Diagnoses were established on the basis of clinical symptoms, serum thyroxine and TRAb, thyroid ultrasound, and orbital computed tomography. Ficoll-Paque density gradient centrifugation was used to isolate PBMCs from around 10 ml of fresh peripheral blood. Total RNA was extracted with Trizol reagent, and quality was checked on an Agilent 2100 Bioanalyzer.

As regards this clonotype: What this receptor recognizes is not known. Base qualities are missing; no much larger clone stands one base away.

Study-wide findings and limitations: Sample size was not statistically predetermined, and investigators were not blinded to group allocation. In validation, progression to ophthalmopathy was predicted by the model with approximately 67% sensitivity and approximately 78% specificity, a median of approximately 6.5 months before onset. Most expanded thyroid clonotypes (frequency above 0.001) were also detected in blood, a finding suggesting that blood repertoires may reflect thyroid immune responses. A 13 V-J signature model separated ophthalmopathy from stable hyperthyroidism, with roughly 88% sensitivity and 81% to 83% specificity in cross-validation and 80%/75% in testing.

The sequencing sample was made of blood. The sequence came from a man between 35 and 55 years old with Graves' ophthalmopathy. This chain is built from TRBV5-1 and TRBJ2-1; TRBD1 lines up with 10 middle nucleotides. CDR3 region: CASRTSGTGVNNEQFF. The sequenced DNA is TGCGCCAGCAGAACGTCCGGGACAGGGGTCAACAATGAGCAGTTCTTC.